The rows below give T cell receptor beta chains drawn from one sample of a study of brain T cells in children with intractable seizures. Data came from immunoSEQ multiplex PCR; TCRdb stores just in-frame clones and leaves some out. The table records approximately 23,000 clones, approximately 94% of them present only once. The sequencing used peripheral blood, collected at surgery. The receptors derive from a boy aged 10-17 years with focal cortical dysplasia and intractable seizures. Each CDR3 is given with its conserved first and last residue. Fields, in order: D gene, V gene, J gene, clone size, CDR3 DNA, CDR3 protein. The D gene is left open where the match is weak. Clone size appears in some rows only: once, few, many, or a class for an expanded clone.

d_gene: .; v_gene: TRBV7-2; j_gene: TRBJ2-3; abundance: .; CDR3nt: TGTGCCAGCAGCCCACATAGCGGAGCCAGCACAGATACGCAGTATTTT; CDR3aa: CASSPHSGASTDTQYF
d_gene: .; v_gene: TRBV7-9; j_gene: TRBJ2-2; abundance: .; CDR3nt: TGTGCCCTACGAATTCGGACCGGGGAGCTGTTTTTT; CDR3aa: CALRIRTGELFF
d_gene: TRBD1; v_gene: TRBV12-3/TRBV12-4; j_gene: TRBJ1-4; abundance: .; CDR3nt: TGTGCCAGCAGGGACAGGGAAGATGAAAAACTGTTTTTT; CDR3aa: CASRDREDEKLFF
d_gene: TRBD2; v_gene: TRBV14; j_gene: TRBJ2-2; abundance: .; CDR3nt: TGTGCCAGCAGCCATTGGACTAGCGGGAGCAGGGAGCTGTTTTTT; CDR3aa: CASSHWTSGSRELFF
d_gene: TRBD1; v_gene: TRBV12-3/TRBV12-4; j_gene: TRBJ1-1; abundance: .; CDR3nt: TGTGCCAGCTATGGGACAGGGGGGACGGCTTTCTTT; CDR3aa: CASYGTGGTAFF
d_gene: .; v_gene: TRBV28; j_gene: TRBJ2-1; abundance: .; CDR3nt: TGTGCCAGCAGTTTTAAGGGGAGTCACTACAATGAGCAGTTCTTC; CDR3aa: CASSFKGSHYNEQFF
d_gene: TRBD1; v_gene: TRBV18; j_gene: TRBJ1-4; abundance: .; CDR3nt: TGTGCCAGCTCACCCAGCCAGGGGGCTAACTTTAATGAAAAACTGTTTTTT; CDR3aa: CASSPSQGANFNEKLFF
d_gene: TRBD1; v_gene: TRBV6-5; j_gene: TRBJ1-2; abundance: .; CDR3nt: TGTGCCAGCAGTCGCGAGCGTACAGGGGGCGACGGCTACACCTTC; CDR3aa: CASSRERTGGDGYTF
d_gene: .; v_gene: TRBV4-1; j_gene: TRBJ1-1; abundance: once; CDR3nt: TGCGCCAGCAGCCAACCCCAGAACACTGAAGCTTTCTTT; CDR3aa: CASSQPQNTEAFF
d_gene: .; v_gene: TRBV10-3; j_gene: TRBJ2-5; abundance: .; CDR3nt: TGTGCCACCTCACTAGCCGTTAGCCAAGAGACCCAGTACTTC; CDR3aa: CATSLAVSQETQYF
d_gene: TRBD2; v_gene: TRBV6-1; j_gene: TRBJ2-7; abundance: .; CDR3nt: TGTGCCAGCAGTGAAGAAACGGGGGGGCCCAACGAGCAGTACTTC; CDR3aa: CASSEETGGPNEQYF
d_gene: .; v_gene: TRBV19; j_gene: TRBJ2-6; abundance: .; CDR3nt: TGTGCCAGTAACCAGGGCCCTGGGGCCAACGTCCTGACTTTC; CDR3aa: CASNQGPGANVLTF
d_gene: .; v_gene: TRBV9; j_gene: TRBJ2-2; abundance: .; CDR3nt: TGTGCCAGCAGCGTACCAGTAGCCGGGGAGCTGTTTTTT; CDR3aa: CASSVPVAGELFF
d_gene: TRBD2; v_gene: TRBV3-1/TRBV3-2; j_gene: TRBJ2-1; abundance: .; CDR3nt: TGTGCCAGCAGCCCACTACTAGCGGGAGGGCCTAATGAACCAAGCTCCTACAATGAGCAGTTCTTC; CDR3aa: CASSPLLAGGPNEPSSYNEQFF
d_gene: .; v_gene: TRBV7-9; j_gene: TRBJ1-1; abundance: .; CDR3nt: TGTGCCAGCAGCCCCTGGGGGGCAGAATCGAACACTGAAGCTTTCTTT; CDR3aa: CASSPWGAESNTEAFF
d_gene: .; v_gene: TRBV24-1; j_gene: TRBJ1-1; abundance: .; CDR3nt: TGTGCCACCTCAGACACCGTGAACACTGAAGCTTTCTTT; CDR3aa: CATSDTVNTEAFF
d_gene: .; v_gene: TRBV19; j_gene: TRBJ2-2; abundance: .; CDR3nt: TGTGCCAGTAGTATGGGCGGGGAGCTGTTTTTT; CDR3aa: CASSMGGELFF
d_gene: .; v_gene: TRBV3-1/TRBV3-2; j_gene: TRBJ2-4; abundance: once; CDR3nt: TGTGCCAGCAGCCAACTTCCCGGGAACAAAAACATTCAGTACTTC; CDR3aa: CASSQLPGNKNIQYF
d_gene: .; v_gene: TRBV11-2; j_gene: TRBJ2-7; abundance: .; CDR3nt: TGTGCCAGCAGCTTAGACGGCACCCTCTCCTACGAGCAGTACTTC; CDR3aa: CASSLDGTLSYEQYF
d_gene: TRBD1; v_gene: TRBV9; j_gene: TRBJ2-2; abundance: .; CDR3nt: TGTGCCAGCAGTACGACAGGGGATGGGACCGGGGAGCTGTTTTTT; CDR3aa: CASSTTGDGTGELFF
d_gene: .; v_gene: TRBV5-4; j_gene: TRBJ1-1; abundance: .; CDR3nt: TGTGCCAGCAGCTTGTGGGGGGCCGGGAACACTGAAGCTTTCTTT; CDR3aa: CASSLWGAGNTEAFF
d_gene: TRBD2; v_gene: TRBV28; j_gene: TRBJ2-3; abundance: .; CDR3nt: TGTGCCAGCAGTCGCCCGGGACTAGCGGGGGTCATACGCACAGATACGCAGTATTTT; CDR3aa: CASSRPGLAGVIRTDTQYF
d_gene: TRBD2; v_gene: TRBV9; j_gene: TRBJ2-3; abundance: .; CDR3nt: TGTGCCAGCAGCGATGACCGGGACTACACAGATACGCAGTATTTT; CDR3aa: CASSDDRDYTDTQYF
d_gene: TRBD1; v_gene: TRBV4-1; j_gene: TRBJ2-1; abundance: .; CDR3nt: TGCGCCAGCAGCCAAGCTCAATTAACCGGGACAGAGACTTACAATGAGCAGTTCTTC; CDR3aa: CASSQAQLTGTETYNEQFF
d_gene: TRBD1; v_gene: TRBV7-9; j_gene: TRBJ2-5; abundance: .; CDR3nt: TGTGCCAGCAGAACAGGGGATGTAAAAGAGACCCAGTACTTC; CDR3aa: CASRTGDVKETQYF
d_gene: TRBD1; v_gene: TRBV11-2; j_gene: TRBJ1-1; abundance: once; CDR3nt: TGTGCCAGCAGTAACAGGGGGATGACTGAAGCTTTCTTT; CDR3aa: CASSNRGMTEAFF
d_gene: .; v_gene: TRBV6-4; j_gene: TRBJ1-5; abundance: .; CDR3nt: TGTGCCAGCAGTGCGGACGTTAATCAGCCCCAGCATTTT; CDR3aa: CASSADVNQPQHF
d_gene: .; v_gene: TRBV13; j_gene: TRBJ2-1; abundance: .; CDR3nt: TGTGCCAGCAGCTTAATCAGTAAACGGCTTCGGTGGAATGAGCAGTTCTTC; CDR3aa: CASSLISKRLRWNEQFF
d_gene: .; v_gene: TRBV4-1; j_gene: TRBJ2-3; abundance: .; CDR3nt: TGCGCCAGCAGCCTAAGGGAAGCTAGCACAGATACGCAGTATTTT; CDR3aa: CASSLREASTDTQYF
d_gene: .; v_gene: TRBV6-5; j_gene: TRBJ2-5; abundance: .; CDR3nt: TGTGCCAGCAGTCCAGGGGAAAAAGAGACCCAGTACTTC; CDR3aa: CASSPGEKETQYF
d_gene: .; v_gene: TRBV14; j_gene: TRBJ1-1; abundance: .; CDR3nt: TGTGCCAGCAGCCAATGGGACCAGAACACTGAAGCTTTCTTT; CDR3aa: CASSQWDQNTEAFF
d_gene: TRBD2; v_gene: TRBV18; j_gene: TRBJ2-3; abundance: .; CDR3nt: TGTGCCAGCTCACTGCCCGGGACTAGCGGGGGGGCCACCGGTACGCAGTATTTT; CDR3aa: CASSLPGTSGGATGTQYF
d_gene: TRBD2; v_gene: TRBV6-5; j_gene: TRBJ2-3; abundance: .; CDR3nt: TGTGCCAGCAGTTACAGGACTAGCGGCACAGATACGCAGTATTTT; CDR3aa: CASSYRTSGTDTQYF
d_gene: .; v_gene: TRBV9; j_gene: TRBJ1-5; abundance: .; CDR3nt: TGTGCCAGCAGCGTAGAGGGAAGATCTGGTCAGCCCCAGCATTTT; CDR3aa: CASSVEGRSGQPQHF
d_gene: .; v_gene: TRBV19; j_gene: TRBJ2-7; abundance: .; CDR3nt: TGTGCCAGTATAGGCGGCAGCTCCTACGAGCAGTACTTC; CDR3aa: CASIGGSSYEQYF
d_gene: .; v_gene: TRBV12-3/TRBV12-4; j_gene: TRBJ1-5; abundance: .; CDR3nt: TGTGCCAGCAGTATCAGCAATCAGCCCCAGCATTTT; CDR3aa: CASSISNQPQHF
d_gene: .; v_gene: TRBV27; j_gene: TRBJ2-1; abundance: .; CDR3nt: TGTGCCAGCAGTCAACACGGGGGCTACAATGAGCAGTTCTTC; CDR3aa: CASSQHGGYNEQFF
d_gene: .; v_gene: TRBV7-2; j_gene: TRBJ1-1; abundance: .; CDR3nt: TGCGCCAGCAGCATTCTCTTCTCTGAAGCTTTCTTT; CDR3aa: CASSILFSEAFF
d_gene: .; v_gene: TRBV15; j_gene: TRBJ2-2; abundance: .; CDR3nt: TGTGCCACCAGCAGAGACCTGATTCAGAACACCGGGGAGCTGTTTTTT; CDR3aa: CATSRDLIQNTGELFF
d_gene: TRBD2; v_gene: TRBV28; j_gene: TRBJ2-1; abundance: .; CDR3nt: TGTGCCAGCAGCACCAACTTGGGACTAGCGGGGCCCAATGAGCAGTTCTTC; CDR3aa: CASSTNLGLAGPNEQFF
d_gene: TRBD2; v_gene: TRBV4-1; j_gene: TRBJ2-7; abundance: .; CDR3nt: TGCGCCAGCAGCAGCAAGACTAGCGGATACTACGAGCAGTACTTC; CDR3aa: CASSSKTSGYYEQYF
d_gene: TRBD1; v_gene: TRBV4-2; j_gene: TRBJ1-5; abundance: .; CDR3nt: TGTGCCAGCAGCCAAGAAGGGACAGGGATCCTCCTTAGCAATCAGCCCCAGCATTTT; CDR3aa: CASSQEGTGILLSNQPQHF
d_gene: .; v_gene: TRBV10-3; j_gene: TRBJ2-7; abundance: .; CDR3nt: TGTGCCATCAGTCCGGGGGGCCGGGAGCAGTACTTC; CDR3aa: CAISPGGREQYF
d_gene: .; v_gene: TRBV19; j_gene: TRBJ1-5; abundance: .; CDR3nt: TGTGCCAGTAGTATAGGGGCAGGGGTGAGCAATCAGCCCCAGCATTTT; CDR3aa: CASSIGAGVSNQPQHF
d_gene: .; v_gene: TRBV2; j_gene: TRBJ2-2; abundance: .; CDR3nt: TGTGCCAGCAGCCAGGACAGAGTTAACACCGGGGAGCTGTTTTTT; CDR3aa: CASSQDRVNTGELFF
d_gene: .; v_gene: TRBV24-1; j_gene: TRBJ1-3; abundance: few; CDR3nt: TGTGCCACCAGTGATCCCGACAGTGGAAACACCATATATTTT; CDR3aa: CATSDPDSGNTIYF
d_gene: TRBD2; v_gene: TRBV6-4; j_gene: TRBJ2-3; abundance: .; CDR3nt: TGTGCCAGCAGTGAGGCCGCGGGGGACTCCACAGATACGCAGTATTTT; CDR3aa: CASSEAAGDSTDTQYF
d_gene: .; v_gene: TRBV4-1; j_gene: TRBJ2-2; abundance: .; CDR3nt: TGCGCCAGCAGACAACGACAGGAGTTCACCGGGGAGCTGTTTTTT; CDR3aa: CASRQRQEFTGELFF
d_gene: .; v_gene: TRBV27; j_gene: TRBJ1-1; abundance: .; CDR3nt: TGTGCCAGCGGAGTCCTTGGGGGATTGAACACTGAAGCTTTCTTT; CDR3aa: CASGVLGGLNTEAFF
d_gene: TRBD1; v_gene: TRBV5-1; j_gene: TRBJ1-2; abundance: .; CDR3nt: TGCGCCAGCAGCTTCAGGGGGGACTATGGCTACACCTTC; CDR3aa: CASSFRGDYGYTF
d_gene: .; v_gene: TRBV28; j_gene: TRBJ2-5; abundance: .; CDR3nt: TGTGCCAGCAGCAGAGACGGGCGGGAGACCCAGTACTTC; CDR3aa: CASSRDGRETQYF
d_gene: TRBD2; v_gene: TRBV6-4; j_gene: TRBJ2-2; abundance: .; CDR3nt: TGTGCCAGCAGTGACTCTAGCGGGGCCGGGGAGCTGTTTTTT; CDR3aa: CASSDSSGAGELFF
d_gene: .; v_gene: TRBV24-1; j_gene: TRBJ1-3; abundance: .; CDR3nt: TGTGCCACCCCCCCCTCTGGAAACACCATATATTTT; CDR3aa: CATPPSGNTIYF
d_gene: .; v_gene: TRBV7-2; j_gene: TRBJ1-5; abundance: .; CDR3nt: TGTGCCAGCAGCTTAGGGGCAGGGCGCGGCAATCAGCCCCAGCATTTT; CDR3aa: CASSLGAGRGNQPQHF
d_gene: .; v_gene: TRBV28; j_gene: TRBJ1-2; abundance: .; CDR3nt: TGTGCCAGCAGTCGTCTCTCTGCTATAGCTAACTATGGCTACACCTTC; CDR3aa: CASSRLSAIANYGYTF
d_gene: TRBD1; v_gene: TRBV7-6; j_gene: TRBJ1-3; abundance: .; CDR3nt: TGTGCCAGCAGCCCTCGGGGACAGTGGGGGACCTCTGGAAACACCATATATTTT; CDR3aa: CASSPRGQWGTSGNTIYF
d_gene: .; v_gene: TRBV30; j_gene: TRBJ1-2; abundance: .; CDR3nt: TGTGCCTGGAGTGTAATGGGGTATGGCTACACCTTC; CDR3aa: CAWSVMGYGYTF
d_gene: TRBD1; v_gene: TRBV4-1; j_gene: TRBJ1-3; abundance: .; CDR3nt: TGCGCCAGCAGCCAAGCAGACAGGGCTGGAAACACCATATATTTT; CDR3aa: CASSQADRAGNTIYF
d_gene: TRBD1; v_gene: TRBV10-3; j_gene: TRBJ1-6; abundance: .; CDR3nt: TGTGCCATCAGGGAACCGGGACAGGGGTTTTCACCCCTCCACTTT; CDR3aa: CAIREPGQGFSPLHF